These 31 T cell receptor beta chains were sequenced from one sample in a study of siplizumab effects on memory and regulatory T cells. The repertoire was sequenced with immunoSEQ multiplex PCR; TCRdb's copy has only in-frame clones and lacks some. Among roughly 120,000 clones listed, approximately 94% were seen once. The sample was non-Treg CD4+ T cells sorted from blood. These receptor sequences come from a human donor in good health.

This clone appeared once. The chain employs TRBV29-1 and TRBJ1-2, with D tentatively TRBD1 (5 bases). Between the trimmed V and J ends, which lost 4 bases and 8 bases, there was a span of 17 bases. The CDR3 runs to 13 residues. CDR1 and CDR2 (germline): SQVTM, ANQGSEA. The CDR3 is CSVAIKSREGYTF. CDR3 sequence (DNA): TGCAGCGTTGCGATCAAAAGCAGGGAGGGCTACACCTTC.

Regarding this clone: Additional DNA sequences in this sample encode the identical CDR3. This chain uses TRBV5-1 with TRBJ2-1, with a weak D call TRBD1 (6 bases). Germline V gene sequence: CDR1 SGHRS, CDR2 YFSETQ. This CDR3 spans 14 amino acids. The V gene lost 4 bases and the J gene lost 1 base, with 9 bases spanning the gap. CDR3 DNA: TGCGCCAGCAGCCCCGGACAGTCCTACAATGAGCAGTTCTTC. Protein sequence: CASSPGQSYNEQFF.

The rearrangement joins TRBV7-9 to TRBJ2-1; 7 bases map to TRBD2. CDR1 and CDR2 from the germline V gene are SEHNR and FQNEAQ (reference sequence). The CDR3 is 13 amino acids. V dropped 3 bases and J dropped 13; count of bases not matched to a gene: 9. CDR3 region: CASSFLVWGGQFF. CDR3 coding DNA: TGTGCCAGCAGCTTCTTGGTCTGGGGGGGTCAGTTCTTC.

The J gene is TRBJ1-3, the V gene TRBV5-1; no firm D call. V was shortened by 4 bases and J by 0 bases, with 14 bases between the two germline ends. This CDR3 is built from 16 residues. From germline, CDR1 is SGHRS and CDR2 YFSETQ. This CDR3 is CASSREVVNSGNTIYF. The CDR3 coding sequence is TGCGCCAGCAGCCGGGAGGTAGTCAACTCTGGAAACACCATATATTTT.

This chain's CDR3 is CASRLRTGEYYEQYF. The CDR3 DNA reads TGTGCCAGCCGACTTCGGACAGGGGAATACTACGAGCAGTACTTC. The V gene is TRBV6-6, the J gene TRBJ2-7, with TRBD1 identical over 9 bases. This CDR3 contains 15 residues. Trimming took 8 bases from V and 3 from J; bases not matched to a gene: 11. CDR1 and CDR2 from the germline V gene are MNHNY and SVGAGI (reference sequence).

CDR3 amino acids: CATSQGQSTYEQYF. CDR3 in DNA: TGTGCCACCAGCCAGGGACAGTCGACCTACGAGCAGTACTTC. V usage is TRBV10-3 and J usage is TRBJ2-7, with TRBD1 matching over 7 bases. CDR3 length: 14 residues. V was pared by 10 bases and J by 2 bases, with 11 bases of the junction left unmatched. Germline V gene lookup returns CDR1 ENHRY and CDR2 SYGVKD.

The chain is built from TRBV10-2 and TRBJ2-1, with 9 bases identical to TRBD2. V gave up 8 bases and J gave up 6 bases; unmatched junction bases: 17. The CDR3 is 17 residues long. Germline assignment: CDR1 WSHSY and CDR2 SAAADI. The CDR3 reads CASARLAGVGRANEQFF. CDR3 nucleotides: TGCGCCAGCGCCCGATTAGCGGGAGTTGGGCGGGCCAATGAGCAGTTCTTC.

The chain carries TRBV6-5 and TRBJ1-2; no reliable D call. The CDR3 is 15 residues long. V was clipped by 4 bases and J by 6 bases, with 18 bases between them. Germline CDR1 reads MNHEY; CDR2 reads SVGAGI. The CDR3 DNA is TGTGCCAGCAGTTTCTCTGATAGAAGGATCGATGGCTACACCTTC. This codes for CASSFSDRRIDGYTF.

This CDR3 reads CASSPRPGTGFEQYF. The CDR3 coding sequence is TGTGCCAGCAGCCCGCGTCCCGGGACAGGGTTCGAGCAGTACTTC. V and J are TRBV11-2 and TRBJ2-7, with TRBD1 matching 9 bases. The J segment lost 6 bases and the V segment lost 5 bases, leaving 11 bases of the junction unmatched. The CDR3 totals 15 residues. CDR1 and CDR2 (germline): SGHAT, FQNNGV.

The CDR3 DNA follows: TGTGCCAGCTCACCACCTTACGGAAAAGAGACCCAGTACTTC. Protein product: CASSPPYGKETQYF. The chain links TRBV18 to TRBJ2-5, with D unresolved. The CDR3 has 14 amino acids. CDR1 is KGHSH, CDR2 LQKENI, per germline. V lost 0 bases and J lost 3, with 8 bases in between.

J is TRBJ1-5 and V is TRBV2, with no clear D. The CDR3 has 12 amino acids. The V end lost 3 bases, the J end lost 7 bases, and 7 bases lay between the germline ends. The germline V gene encodes CDR1 SNHLY and CDR2 FYNNEI. CDR3 coding DNA: TGTGCCAGCAGTGATAATTACCAGCCCCAGCATTTT. This gives the protein CASSDNYQPQHF.

The chain employs TRBV5-1 and TRBJ2-1; D might be TRBD2 (6 bases). This CDR3 region has 14 residues. The V end lost 1 base, the J end lost 5 bases, and 10 bases lay between the germline ends. Germline V lookup: CDR1 SGHRS, CDR2 YFSETQ. The DNA of the CDR3 is TGCGCCAGCAGCTTGTTCGGGAGTGACAATGAGCAGTTCTTC. It codes for CASSLFGSDNEQFF.

This clone was recorded only once. The gene calls are TRBV6-5 and TRBJ2-7; no reliable D call. Germline assignment: CDR1 MNHEY and CDR2 SVGAGI. V lost 5 bases and J 3 bases, leaving 14 bases between the germline ends. CDR3 size: 14 residues. The CDR3 sequence is CASSPQTDRYEQYF. CDR3 in DNA: TGTGCCAGCAGTCCCCAGACGGACCGCTACGAGCAGTACTTC.

CDR3 nucleotide sequence: TGTGCCAGTAGTTTGGCTACCTACAATGAGCAGTTCTTC. Translated: CASSLATYNEQFF. The chain recombines TRBV19 with TRBJ2-1; no clear D. The CDR3 totals 13 residues. With 5 bases removed from V and 2 bases from J, the gap between germline ends came to 7 bases. Germline CDR1 is LNHDA and CDR2 is SQIVND (reference sequence).

The rearrangement joins TRBV15 to TRBJ2-1, with TRBD1 matching over 8 bases. Germline-derived CDR1 and CDR2 are LNHNV and YYDKDF (reference sequence). The V and J ends lost 8 bases and 7 bases, in that order; junction bases with no gene match: 13. The CDR3 consists of 15 residues. The CDR3 DNA reads as TGTGCCACCCAGAAGAGGACAGGGCACGGGAATGAGCAGTTCTTC. This encodes CATQKRTGHGNEQFF.

The chain joins TRBV19 to TRBJ2-1; unclear D gene. The V and J ends lost 4 bases and 7 bases respectively, with 14 bases between them. Germline assignment: CDR1 LNHDA and CDR2 SQIVND (reference sequence). The CDR3 has 14 residues. The CDR3 sequence: CASSSGTPWNEQFF. CDR3 coding DNA: TGTGCCAGTAGTAGTGGAACACCCTGGAATGAGCAGTTCTTC.

V is TRBV6-5 and J is TRBJ1-4; D not resolved. Germline V CDR1 and CDR2: MNHEY, SVGAGI. V lost 9 bases, J lost 3 bases, and 8 bases lay in between. CDR3 length: 12 residues. The CDR3 nucleotides are TGTGCCAGTCGACCGTCTAATGAAAAACTGTTTTTT. It encodes CASRPSNEKLFF.

The chain combines TRBV4-1 with TRBJ2-5; no definite D call. The CDR3 runs 15 residues. The V gene's germline CDR1 is MGHRA and CDR2 YSYEKL. V gave up 1 base and J gave up 1 base, with 10 bases separating them. In DNA, the CDR3 is TGCGCCAGCAGCCAAGTGTTCATACTCCAAGAGACCCAGTACTTC. This gives the protein CASSQVFILQETQYF.

This clone has only one observation. The genes are TRBV5-1 and TRBJ2-7; 13 positions match TRBD2. The CDR3 consists of 15 residues. The junction had 11 bases not matched to a gene; V was cut back by 7 bases and J by 7 bases. Germline values: CDR1 SGHRS, CDR2 YFSETQ. CDR3 sequence: CASRTGLAGDQEQYF. The CDR3 nucleotides read TGCGCCAGCCGTACCGGACTAGCGGGAGATCAGGAGCAGTACTTC.

The gene calls are TRBV5-4 and TRBJ2-3; TRBD2 matches 8 bases. The CDR3 contains 16 residues. From germline, CDR1 is SGHNT and CDR2 YYREEE (reference sequence). V trimming: 0 bases; J trimming: 2 bases; junction bases outside the gene matches: 5. The CDR3 bases are TGTGCCAGCAGCTTGGGCGGGGGGCGTGACACAGATACGCAGTATTTT. Translated, it gives CASSLGGGRDTDTQYF. The full variable domain, its missing parts supplied by reference TRBV5-4 and TRBJ2-3, is ETGVTQSPTHLIKTRGQQVTLRCSSQSGHNTVSWYQQALGQGPQFIFQYYREEENGRGNFPPRFSGLQFPNYSSELNVNALELDDSALYLCASSLGGGRDTDTQYFGPGTRLTVL.

The chain has TRBV18 and TRBJ2-7; tentatively, D is TRBD1 or TRBD2 (5 bases each). Germline V gene lookup returns CDR1 KGHSH and CDR2 LQKENI. The CDR3 sequence is 14 residues long. V lost 5 bases to trimming and J lost 2 bases, with 13 bases between them. Here the CDR3 DNA reads TGTGCCAGCTCATCGGGGACGGTACCCTACGAGCAGTACTTC. This translates into CASSSGTVPYEQYF.

This clone was seen a few times. This sequence joins TRBV15 and TRBJ2-2; 10 bases align to TRBD2. Losses at the gene ends were 1 base for V and 4 bases for J; bases not matched to a gene: 6. Germline V gene data show CDR1 as LNHNV and CDR2 as YYDKDF (reference sequence). The CDR3 sequence is 17 residues long. The chain's CDR3 is CATSRGAGGQGTGELFF. The CDR3 DNA reads as TGTGCCACCAGCAGAGGAGCGGGGGGGCAGGGCACCGGGGAGCTGTTTTTT.

About this clone: The junction does not match germline at one end; this may be a read error. This rearrangement joins TRBV23-1 to TRBJ1-3; the D is unclear. TRBV23-1 is marked as an open reading frame, function uncertain. CDR3 length: 14 residues. The CDR3 DNA reads TGCGCCAGCACTCAAACAAGCTCTGGAAACACCATATATTTT. Translation: CASTQTSSGNTIYF.

CDR3 DNA: TGTGCCAGCAGCGTAGGAGTGACATCAGAGGGAGATACGCAGTATTTT. Protein: CASSVGVTSEGDTQYF. The V and J genes are TRBV9 and TRBJ2-3; perhaps TRBD2 as D (5 bases). Between the trimmed V and J ends, which lost 0 bases and 5 bases, there was a span of 16 bases. Germline CDR1 reads SGDLS; CDR2 reads YYNGEE. This CDR3 has 16 residues.

V gene TRBV7-2 combines with J gene TRBJ1-1; D uncertain. V lost 6 bases to trimming and J lost 8 bases, with 10 bases between them. The CDR3 is made up of 11 amino acids. The germline CDR1 and CDR2 sequences are SGHTA and FQGNSA. Written as DNA, the CDR3 is TGTGCCAGCAGTCCGGATAGGGAAGCTTTCTTT. It encodes CASSPDREAFF.

The chain uses TRBV6-5 and TRBJ2-5; the D gene is possibly TRBD2 (6 bases). Germline CDR1 is MNHEY and CDR2 is SVGAGI. This CDR3 spans 13 amino acids. Trimming stripped 7 bases from V and 5 bases from J, with 14 bases between. The CDR3 reads CASTSTSTETQYF. In nucleotides, the CDR3 is TGTGCCAGCACCTCGACTAGTACTGAGACCCAGTACTTC.

This chain's CDR3 is CASSTPGTGPTNEKLFF. CDR3 DNA: TGTGCCAGTAGTACCCCCGGGACAGGGCCCACTAATGAAAAACTGTTTTTT. V gene TRBV19 combines with J gene TRBJ1-4; 9 nucleotides align to TRBD1. This CDR3 region has 17 residues. Trimming cost V 4 bases and J 2 bases; bases outside gene matches: 8. From germline, CDR1 is LNHDA and CDR2 SQIVND (reference sequence).

This clone was observed a single time. The V call is TRBV6-5, the J call TRBJ1-3; no definite D call. The CDR3 is 15 amino acids. Germline CDR1 and CDR2: MNHEY and SVGAGI. The V gene lost 6 bases and the J gene lost 0 bases, with 12 bases spanning the gap. CDR3 nucleotides: TGTGCCAGCAGCCACTATTCGAACTCTGGAAACACCATATATTTT. Translated: CASSHYSNSGNTIYF.

This chain connects TRBV27 to TRBJ2-7; 8 bases are shared with TRBD2. The CDR3 runs 14 residues. Trimming cost V 10 bases and J 2 bases; bases outside gene matches: 10. Germline CDR1 MNHEY, CDR2 SMNVEV (reference sequence). CDR3 sequence: CATRRKLAAYEQYF. CDR3 nucleotides: TGTGCCACCCGACGTAAACTAGCGGCCTACGAGCAGTACTTC.

The rearrangement uses TRBV10-1 and TRBJ2-1; D is possibly TRBD2 (6 bases). The CDR3 covers 16 residues. CDR1 is WNHNN and CDR2 is SYGVQD in the germline V gene (reference sequence). Trimming removed 0 bases from V and 0 bases from J, with 9 bases in between. The CDR3 DNA follows: TGCGCCAGCAGTGAGTCAAGCGGGCGCTCCTACAATGAGCAGTTCTTC. Its protein product is CASSESSGRSYNEQFF.

This rearrangement joins TRBV14 to TRBJ2-7; no firm D call. Trimming took 4 bases from V and 1 from J, leaving 11 bases between them. This CDR3 is 14 amino acids long. Looked up from germline, CDR1 is SGHDN and CDR2 is FVKESK. The CDR3 loop is CASSPRETSYEQYF. The DNA for the CDR3 is TGTGCCAGCAGCCCCCGAGAAACGTCCTACGAGCAGTACTTC.